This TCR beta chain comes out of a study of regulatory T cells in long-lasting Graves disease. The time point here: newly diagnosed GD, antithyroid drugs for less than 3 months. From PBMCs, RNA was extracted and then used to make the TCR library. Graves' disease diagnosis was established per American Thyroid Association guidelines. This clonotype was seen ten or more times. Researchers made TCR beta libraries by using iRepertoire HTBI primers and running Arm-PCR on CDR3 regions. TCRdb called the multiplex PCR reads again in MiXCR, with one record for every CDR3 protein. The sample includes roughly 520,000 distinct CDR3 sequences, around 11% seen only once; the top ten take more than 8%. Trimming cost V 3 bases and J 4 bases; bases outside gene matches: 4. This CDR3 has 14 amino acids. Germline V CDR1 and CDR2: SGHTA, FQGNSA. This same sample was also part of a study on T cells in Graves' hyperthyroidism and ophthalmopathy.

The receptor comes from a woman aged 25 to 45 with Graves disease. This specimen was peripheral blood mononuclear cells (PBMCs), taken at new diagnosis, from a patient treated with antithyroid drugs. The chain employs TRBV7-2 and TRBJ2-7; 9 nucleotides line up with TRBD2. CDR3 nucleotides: TGTGCCAGCAGCTTTAGCGGGAGTACATACGAGCAGTACTTC. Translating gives CASSFSGSTYEQYF.